In its sample, the clone carrying this TCR beta chain was seen a few times. After removal of 2 bases from V and 8 bases from J, the junction contained 11 bases not matched to a gene. Germline CDR1 reads KGHDR; CDR2 reads SFDVKD. The CDR3 has 16 amino acids. TCRdb analysed the 5' RACE reads with MiXCR anew, one entry per CDR3 protein. Here the sample spans about 90,000 distinct CDR3 sequences, 9.5% to 15% being singletons. This sample is part of a study of early T cells in non-severe SARS-CoV-2 infection. This chain uses TRBV24-1 with TRBJ2-1; 7 bases match TRBD2. The source material was whole blood, sampled at baseline. The TCR comes from an adult who was a healthcare worker with PCR-confirmed SARS-CoV-2 infection or an uninfected control (not recorded which). The CDR3 region has the DNA TGTGCCACCAGTGATTGGGGAACGACTAGCTTCGATGAGCAGTTCTTC. Translation: CATSDWGTTSFDEQFF.